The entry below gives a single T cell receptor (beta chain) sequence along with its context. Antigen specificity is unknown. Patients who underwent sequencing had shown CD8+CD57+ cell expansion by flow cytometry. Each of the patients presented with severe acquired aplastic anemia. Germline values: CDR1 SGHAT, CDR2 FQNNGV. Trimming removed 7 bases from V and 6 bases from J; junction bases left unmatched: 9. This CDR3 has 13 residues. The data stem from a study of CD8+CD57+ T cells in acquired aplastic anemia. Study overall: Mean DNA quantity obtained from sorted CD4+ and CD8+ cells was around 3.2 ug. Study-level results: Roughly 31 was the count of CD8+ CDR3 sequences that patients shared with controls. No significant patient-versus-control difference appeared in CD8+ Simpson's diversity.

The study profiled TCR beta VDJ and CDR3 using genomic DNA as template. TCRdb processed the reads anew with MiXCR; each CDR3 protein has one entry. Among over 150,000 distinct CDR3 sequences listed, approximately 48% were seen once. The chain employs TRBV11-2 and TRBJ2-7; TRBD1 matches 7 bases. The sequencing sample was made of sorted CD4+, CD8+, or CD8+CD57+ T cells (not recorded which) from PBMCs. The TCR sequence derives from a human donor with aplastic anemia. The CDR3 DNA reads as TGTGCCAGCACAACAGGGGTTAGTATCGAGCAGTACTTC. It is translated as CASTTGVSIEQYF.